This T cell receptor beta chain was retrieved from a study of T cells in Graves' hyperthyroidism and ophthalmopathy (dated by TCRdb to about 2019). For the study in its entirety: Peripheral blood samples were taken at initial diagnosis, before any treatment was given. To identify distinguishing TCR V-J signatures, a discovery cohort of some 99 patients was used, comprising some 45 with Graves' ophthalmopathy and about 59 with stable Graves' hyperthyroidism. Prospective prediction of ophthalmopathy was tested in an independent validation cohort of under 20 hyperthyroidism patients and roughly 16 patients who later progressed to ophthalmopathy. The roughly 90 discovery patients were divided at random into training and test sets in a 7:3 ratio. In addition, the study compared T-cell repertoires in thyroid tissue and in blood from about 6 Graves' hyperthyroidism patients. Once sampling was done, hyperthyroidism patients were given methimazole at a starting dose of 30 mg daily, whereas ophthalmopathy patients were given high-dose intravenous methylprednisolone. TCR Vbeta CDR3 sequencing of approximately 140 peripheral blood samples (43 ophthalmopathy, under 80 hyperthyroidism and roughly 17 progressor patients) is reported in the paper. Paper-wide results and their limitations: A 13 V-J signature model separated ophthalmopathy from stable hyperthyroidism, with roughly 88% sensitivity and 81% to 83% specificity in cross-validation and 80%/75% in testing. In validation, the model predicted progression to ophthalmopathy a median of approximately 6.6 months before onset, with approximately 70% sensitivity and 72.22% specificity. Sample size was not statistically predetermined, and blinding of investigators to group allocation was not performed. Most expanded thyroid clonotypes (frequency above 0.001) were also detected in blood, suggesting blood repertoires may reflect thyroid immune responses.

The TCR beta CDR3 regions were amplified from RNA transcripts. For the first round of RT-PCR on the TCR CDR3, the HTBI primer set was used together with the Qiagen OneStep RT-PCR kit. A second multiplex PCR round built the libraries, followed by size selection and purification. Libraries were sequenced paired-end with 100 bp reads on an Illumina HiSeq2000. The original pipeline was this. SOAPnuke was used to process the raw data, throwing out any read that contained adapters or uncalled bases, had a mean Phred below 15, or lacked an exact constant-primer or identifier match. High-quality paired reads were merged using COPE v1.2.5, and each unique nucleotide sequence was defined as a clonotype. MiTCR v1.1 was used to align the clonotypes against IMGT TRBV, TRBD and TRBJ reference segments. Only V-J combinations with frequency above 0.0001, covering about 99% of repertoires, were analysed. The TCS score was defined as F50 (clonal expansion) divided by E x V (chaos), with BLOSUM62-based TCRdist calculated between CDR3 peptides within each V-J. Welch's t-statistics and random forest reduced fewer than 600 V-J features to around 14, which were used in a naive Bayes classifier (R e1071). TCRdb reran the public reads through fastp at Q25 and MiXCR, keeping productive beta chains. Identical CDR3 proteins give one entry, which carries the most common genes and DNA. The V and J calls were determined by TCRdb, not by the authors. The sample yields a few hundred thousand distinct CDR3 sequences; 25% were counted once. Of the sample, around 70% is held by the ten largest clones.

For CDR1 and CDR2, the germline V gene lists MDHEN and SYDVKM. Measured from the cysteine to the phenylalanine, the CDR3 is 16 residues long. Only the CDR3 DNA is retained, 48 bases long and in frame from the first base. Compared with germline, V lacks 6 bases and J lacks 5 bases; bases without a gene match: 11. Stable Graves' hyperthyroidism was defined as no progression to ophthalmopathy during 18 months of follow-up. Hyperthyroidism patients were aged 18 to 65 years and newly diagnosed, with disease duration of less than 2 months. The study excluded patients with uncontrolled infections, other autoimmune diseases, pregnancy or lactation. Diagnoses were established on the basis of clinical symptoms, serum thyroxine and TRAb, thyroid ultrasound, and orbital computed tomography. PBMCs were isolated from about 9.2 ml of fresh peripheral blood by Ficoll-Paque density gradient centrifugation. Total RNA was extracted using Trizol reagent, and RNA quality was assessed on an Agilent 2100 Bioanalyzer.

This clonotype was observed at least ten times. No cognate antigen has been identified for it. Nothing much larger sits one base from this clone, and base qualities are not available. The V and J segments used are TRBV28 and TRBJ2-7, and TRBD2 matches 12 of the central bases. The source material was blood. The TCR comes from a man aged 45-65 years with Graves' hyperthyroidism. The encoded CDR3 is CASSPGLAGKSHEQYF. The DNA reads TGTGCCAGCAGCCCAGGACTAGCGGGAAAATCCCACGAGCAGTACTTC.